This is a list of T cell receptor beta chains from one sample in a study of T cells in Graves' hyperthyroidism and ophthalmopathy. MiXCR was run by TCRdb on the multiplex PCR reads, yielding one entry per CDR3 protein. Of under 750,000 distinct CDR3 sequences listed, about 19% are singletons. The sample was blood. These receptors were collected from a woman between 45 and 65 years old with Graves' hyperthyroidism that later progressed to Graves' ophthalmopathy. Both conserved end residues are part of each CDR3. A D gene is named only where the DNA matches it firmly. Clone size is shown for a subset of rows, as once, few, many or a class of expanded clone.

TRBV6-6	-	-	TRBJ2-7	CASSYGADYEQYF	TGTGCCAGCAGTTACGGGGCAGACTACGAGCAGTACTTC
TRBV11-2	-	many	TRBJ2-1	CASRPPGAYNEQFF	TGTGCCAGCAGACCGCCGGGAGCTTACAATGAGCAGTTCTTC
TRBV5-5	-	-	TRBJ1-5	CASSFWGDYSNQPQHF	TGTGCCAGCAGCTTTTGGGGGGATTATAGCAATCAGCCCCAGCATTTT
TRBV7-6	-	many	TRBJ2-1	CASSLALAGARSEQFF	TGTGCCAGCAGCTTAGCGCTGGCAGGGGCCCGCTCGGAGCAGTTCTTC
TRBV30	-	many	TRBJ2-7	CAWSQQAPYEQYF	TGTGCCTGGAGCCAACAGGCCCCCTACGAGCAGTACTTC
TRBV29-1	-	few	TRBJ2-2	CSATQGYTGELFF	TGCAGCGCCACTCAGGGATACACCGGGGAGCTGTTTTTT
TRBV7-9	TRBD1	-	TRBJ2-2	CASTIGRTGNTGELFF	TGTGCCAGCACCATCGGTAGGACAGGGAACACCGGGGAGCTGTTTTTT
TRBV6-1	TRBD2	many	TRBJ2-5	CASSTNLPGGRAQETQYF	TGTGCCAGCAGTACCAACCTACCGGGGGGACGGGCCCAAGAGACCCAGTACTTC
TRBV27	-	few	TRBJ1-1	CASRLGAGAEAFF	TGTGCCAGCAGGCTCGGGGCAGGGGCTGAAGCTTTCTTT
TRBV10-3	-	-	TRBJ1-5	CAISEGPVEAQHF	TGTGCCATCAGTGAAGGCCCCGTGGAGGCCCAGCATTTT
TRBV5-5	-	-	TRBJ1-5	CASFGTLDQPQHF	TGTGCCAGTTTCGGGACACTTGATCAGCCCCAGCATTTT
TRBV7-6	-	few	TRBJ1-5	CASSLAGGLDTQHF	TGTGCCAGCAGCTTAGCGGGGGGCTTAGATACGCAGCATTTT
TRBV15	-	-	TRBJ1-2	CATSREGQGFYGYTF	TGTGCCACCAGCAGGGAAGGGCAGGGGTTCTATGGCTACACCTTC
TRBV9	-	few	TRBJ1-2	CASSVPRAYPNYGYTF	TGTGCCAGCAGCGTACCCCGGGCCTACCCCAACTATGGCTACACCTTC
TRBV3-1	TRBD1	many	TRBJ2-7	CASSQDRTGSYEQYF	TGTGCCAGCAGCCAAGATAGGACAGGCTCCTACGAGCAGTACTTC
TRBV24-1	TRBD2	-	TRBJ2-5	CATSDGRTSGTETQYF	TGTGCCACCAGTGATGGGCGTACTAGCGGGACGGAGACCCAGTACTTC
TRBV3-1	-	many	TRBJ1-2	CASSQSEGYTF	TGTGCCAGCAGCCAAAGTGAGGGCTACACCTTC
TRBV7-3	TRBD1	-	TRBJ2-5	CASSPGGPAGGETQYF	TGTGCCAGCAGCCCAGGGGGCCCGGCGGGCGGAGAGACCCAGTACTTC
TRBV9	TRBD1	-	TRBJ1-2	CASSVGLQGHNYGYTF	TGTGCCAGCAGCGTAGGATTACAGGGGCATAACTATGGCTACACCTTC
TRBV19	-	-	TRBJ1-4	CASRNTGDEKLFF	TGTGCCAGCAGAAATACAGGAGATGAAAAACTGTTTTTT